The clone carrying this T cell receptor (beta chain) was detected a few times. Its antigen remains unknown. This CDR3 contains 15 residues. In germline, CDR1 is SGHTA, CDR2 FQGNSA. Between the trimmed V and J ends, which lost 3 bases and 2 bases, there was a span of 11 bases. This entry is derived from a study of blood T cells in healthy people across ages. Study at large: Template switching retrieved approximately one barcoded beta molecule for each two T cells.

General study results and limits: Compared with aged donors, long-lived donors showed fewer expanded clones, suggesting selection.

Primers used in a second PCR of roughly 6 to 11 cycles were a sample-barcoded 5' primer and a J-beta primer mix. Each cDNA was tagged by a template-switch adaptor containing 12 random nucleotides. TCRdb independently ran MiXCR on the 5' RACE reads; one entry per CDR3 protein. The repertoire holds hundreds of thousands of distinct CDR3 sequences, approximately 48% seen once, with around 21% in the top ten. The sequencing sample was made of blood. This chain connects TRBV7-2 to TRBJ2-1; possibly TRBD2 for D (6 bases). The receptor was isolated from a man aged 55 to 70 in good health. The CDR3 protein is CASSFSGVTYNEQFF. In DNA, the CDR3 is TGTGCCAGCAGCTTTTCGGGGGTAACCTACAATGAGCAGTTCTTC. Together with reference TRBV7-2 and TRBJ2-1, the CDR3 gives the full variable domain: GAGVSQSPSNKVTEKGKDVELRCDPISGHTALYWYRQSLGQGLEFLIYFQGNSAPDKSGLPSDRFSAERTGGSVSTLTIQRTQQEDSAVYLCASSFSGVTYNEQFFGPGTRLTVL.